The T cell receptor (beta chain) under discussion was sequenced for a study of Graves' ophthalmopathy and Graves' hyperthyroidism. For the study at large: Pretreatment peripheral blood was obtained at initial diagnosis.

Donors with ophthalmopathy: moderate-to-severe activity, CAS ≥3, NOSPECS ≥4, duration under 3 months. Establishment of the diagnosis relied upon clinical symptoms, serum thyroxine, TRAb, thyroid ultrasound and orbital computed tomography. PBMCs were isolated from an approximately 10 ml sample of fresh peripheral blood. CDR3 length: 16 residues. CDR1 is MNHNS, CDR2 SASEGT, per germline. The germline V and J ends were trimmed by 6 bases and 4 bases, with 16 bases remaining between them. This clonotype was observed many times. RNA transcripts provided the template for amplifying TCR beta CDR3 regions. HTBI-primed RT-PCR formed the first round, and a multiplex PCR formed the second. MiXCR, applied by TCRdb to the multiplex PCR reads, yields one record per CDR3 protein. The sample includes approximately 210,000 distinct CDR3 sequences, 20% to 25% seen only once; the top ten take roughly 45%.

This chain connects TRBV6-1 to TRBJ2-6; no firm D call. Sequencing was carried out using peripheral blood. This clonotype was obtained from a woman between 45 and 65 years old with Graves' ophthalmopathy. The CDR3 is CASRDVGFFGANVLTF. The CDR3 nucleotides read TGTGCCAGCAGGGACGTCGGATTTTTCGGGGCCAACGTCCTGACTTTC.